The TCR beta chain described here comes from a study of T cells expressing NK-cell markers (dated by TCRdb to between 2020 and 2021). For the wider study: Three sorted T-cell subsets (CD3+CD56+NKG2C+, CD3+CD56+NKG2C- and CD3+CD56-NKG2C+) from several donors had their TCR beta-chain repertoires profiled. Among the eight sequenced donors, seven were HCMV-seropositive and one was HCMV-seronegative. The eight sequenced donors were randomly selected healthy volunteers, three men and five women. Illumina HiSeq 2000/2500, MiSeq or NextSeq was used to sequence libraries as 2 x 150 bp reads.

Spanning cysteine to phenylalanine, the CDR3 consists of 11 amino acids. No nucleotide data were recorded. The germline V gene yields MNHEY for CDR1 and SVGAGI for CDR2. The instrument given in TCRdb is Illumina HiSeq 2000. TCR beta cDNA libraries were made by 5'RACE template switching that added a universal primer site and unique molecular identifiers. cDNA synthesis was primed from the TCR beta constant segment and was followed by two successive PCR amplification steps. The authors' pipeline ran thus. MIGEC handled demultiplexing of the reads and grouping by UMI, while MiTCR was used to assemble and quantify clonotypes. Only TCR cDNA sequences supported by at least two reads were kept to exclude erroneous sequences. Downstream repertoire analysis used the tcR package, and clonotypes were matched across fractions by CDR3 nucleotide sequence plus V segment. VDJmatch was used to annotate antigen specificity against VDJdb, with one amino acid substitution in CDR3 allowed. TCRdb reanalyzed the reads, keeping one entry per CDR3 protein sequence and omitting DNA. V and J calls and clone size were set by TCRdb, not the authors. The sample table holds about 540,000 distinct CDR3 sequences. The ten largest make up approximately 3.6% of the sample.

A commercial ELISA kit detecting HCMV-specific IgG in serum was used to determine HCMV serostatus. Ficoll density gradient centrifugation was used to isolate peripheral blood mononuclear cells from blood. On this clonotype: This clone's antigen is unknown.

Broad study findings and their caveats: Those dominant clonotypes were again the most abundant among CD3+CD56-NKG2C+ cells in a handful of donors, at about 28.3-65%. In a handful of donors, the dominant CD3+CD56+NKG2C+ clonotypes were among the top 10 CD8+ clonotypes and accounted for roughly 1.0-7.5% of CD8+ T cells. Whether the expanded NKG2C-expressing T cell clones were specific for HCMV antigens was left unclear.

Recombination connected TRBV6-5 to TRBJ2-3. This clonotype originated in a man younger than 35 in good health. Donor details come from another sample of the same person, matched by shared clones. The source material was blood T cells: a sorted CD56 or NKG2C T cell subset, CD4+ or CD8+ T cells, or bulk PBMC T cells (not recorded which). The CDR3 region: CASRIADTQYF.